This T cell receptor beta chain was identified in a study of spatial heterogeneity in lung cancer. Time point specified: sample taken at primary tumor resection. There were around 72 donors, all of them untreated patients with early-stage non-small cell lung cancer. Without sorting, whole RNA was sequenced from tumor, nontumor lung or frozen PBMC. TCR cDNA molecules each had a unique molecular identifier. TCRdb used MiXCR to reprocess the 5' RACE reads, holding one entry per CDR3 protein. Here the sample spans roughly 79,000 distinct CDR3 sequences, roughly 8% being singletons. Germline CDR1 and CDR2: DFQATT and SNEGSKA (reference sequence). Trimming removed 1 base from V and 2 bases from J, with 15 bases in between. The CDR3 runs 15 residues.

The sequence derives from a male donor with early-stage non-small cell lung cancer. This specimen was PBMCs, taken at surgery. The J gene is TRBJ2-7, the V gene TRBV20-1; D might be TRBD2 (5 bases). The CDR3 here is CSARGVAGKTYEQYF. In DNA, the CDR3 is TGCAGTGCTAGAGGCGTGGCGGGCAAGACCTACGAGCAGTACTTC.